The rows below give T cell receptor beta chains drawn from one sample of a study of blood T cell repertoires in COVID-19. The protocol was immunoSEQ multiplex PCR, while the TCRdb copy is restricted to in-frame clones and leaves out a portion. The sample has tens of thousands of clones, approximately 83% seen once. Material: peripheral blood. The receptors shown here come from a man between 65 and 80 years old with active COVID-19. Each CDR3 is given with its conserved first and last residue. The D gene is left open where the match is weak. The size entry is marked missing in some rows and otherwise reads once, few, many or a size class.

D	size	V	J	CDR3	DNA
TRBD1	-	TRBV29-1	TRBJ2-1	CSVESRGNYNEQFF	TGCAGCGTTGAAAGCAGGGGGAACTACAATGAGCAGTTCTTC
TRBD2	-	TRBV4-2	TRBJ2-5	CASSRGTSGFQETQYF	TGTGCCAGCAGCCGAGGGACTAGCGGATTCCAAGAGACCCAGTACTTC
-	few	TRBV30	TRBJ2-3	CAWSTKTSDFTDTQYF	TGTGCCTGGAGCACCAAGACGTCCGACTTCACAGATACGCAGTATTTT
-	-	TRBV5-5	TRBJ1-1	CASSLARDKGLEAFF	TGTGCCAGCAGCTTGGCCCGGGACAAGGGCCTTGAAGCTTTCTTT
TRBD1	-	TRBV6-5	TRBJ1-5	CASRDRGGGNQPQHF	TGTGCCAGCAGAGACAGGGGCGGGGGCAATCAGCCCCAGCATTTT
-	-	TRBV30	TRBJ1-1	CAWSIAGNTEAFF	TGTGCCTGGAGTATAGCGGGGAACACTGAAGCTTTCTTT
-	-	TRBV24-1	TRBJ2-3	CATQRGTSGTDTQYF	TGTGCCACCCAAAGGGGGACATCTGGCACAGATACGCAGTATTTT
-	-	TRBV7-9	TRBJ1-1	CASSLDAQGLAEAFF	TGTGCCAGCAGCTTAGACGCACAGGGACTAGCGGAAGCTTTCTTT
TRBD2	-	TRBV7-8	TRBJ2-1	CASSYQGGLAISNEQFF	TGTGCCAGCAGCTACCAAGGGGGACTAGCAATTTCCAATGAGCAGTTCTTC
TRBD2	few	TRBV10-2	TRBJ2-7	CASSSGRNGDNEQYF	TGCGCCAGCTCTAGCGGGAGGAATGGTGACAACGAGCAGTACTTC
-	-	TRBV7-9	TRBJ2-6	CASSVRVAGANVLTF	TGTGCCAGCAGCGTGCGCGTTGCGGGGGCCAACGTCCTGACTTTC
TRBD1	-	TRBV5-4	TRBJ1-2	CASSKGQDYGYTF	TGTGCCAGCAGCAAGGGACAGGATTATGGCTACACCTTC
TRBD2	-	TRBV18	TRBJ2-7	CASSREAGGEQYF	TGTGCCAGCTCACGGGAAGCGGGAGGGGAGCAGTACTTC
-	-	TRBV10-3	TRBJ2-7	CAISSGHSSYEQYF	TGTGCCATCAGTTCGGGACACTCCTCCTACGAGCAGTACTTC
TRBD1	-	TRBV7-9	TRBJ2-1	CASSPTLGQGVYNEQFF	TGTGCCAGCAGCCCAACCTTGGGACAGGGGGTTTACAATGAGCAGTTCTTC
TRBD2	-	TRBV27	TRBJ2-2	CASSSTRLAGNTGELFF	TGTGCCAGCAGTAGCACGCGACTAGCAGGGAACACCGGGGAGCTGTTTTTT
-	-	TRBV5-1	TRBJ1-4	CASSLDSLPEKLFF	TGCGCCAGCAGCTTGGACAGTCTGCCTGAAAAACTGTTTTTT
-	-	TRBV6-5	TRBJ2-7	CASSYGSGEQYF	TGTGCCAGCAGTTATGGGTCGGGCGAGCAGTACTTC
-	-	TRBV19	TRBJ2-4	CASSMRQGRGQYF	TGTGCCAGTAGTATGAGGCAGGGGAGAGGTCAGTACTTC
-	-	TRBV7-2	TRBJ1-6	CASSPRRGNNSPLHF	TGTGCCAGCAGCCCCAGGCGGGGTAATAATTCACCCCTCCACTTT
TRBD2	-	TRBV27	TRBJ2-7	CASRPSGAYYEQYF	TGTGCCAGCAGGCCTAGCGGTGCCTACTACGAGCAGTACTTC
TRBD1	-	TRBV6-5	TRBJ1-1	CASWRVGQHNTEAFF	TGTGCCAGCTGGAGGGTGGGACAGCACAACACTGAAGCTTTCTTT
TRBD1	-	TRBV27	TRBJ2-7	CASSSGQDYEQYF	TGTGCCAGCAGCAGCGGACAGGACTACGAGCAGTACTTC
TRBD1	-	TRBV11-1	TRBJ2-5	CASSRGTGTETQYF	TGTGCCAGCAGCCGAGGGACAGGGACAGAGACCCAGTACTTC
TRBD1	few	TRBV7-9	TRBJ1-4	CASSSLTGVQNEKLFF	TGTGCCAGCAGCTCCTTAACAGGGGTGCAAAATGAAAAACTGTTTTTT
TRBD2	-	TRBV4-1	TRBJ2-7	CASNRTSGFSYEQYF	TGCGCCAGCAATCGGACTAGCGGGTTCTCCTACGAGCAGTACTTC
-	-	TRBV19	TRBJ1-5	CASSFGQSNQPQHF	TGTGCCAGTAGTTTCGGACAGAGCAATCAGCCCCAGCATTTT
TRBD2	-	TRBV27	TRBJ2-1	CASNKRTSDPQRYNEQFF	TGTGCCAGCAATAAACGGACTAGCGATCCCCAGCGTTACAATGAGCAGTTCTTC
-	-	TRBV5-1	TRBJ2-2	CASSPGNTGELFF	TGCGCCAGCAGTCCCGGTAACACCGGGGAGCTGTTTTTT
TRBD2	-	TRBV3-1/TRBV3-2	TRBJ2-3	CASSQGLAGDTQYF	TGTGCCAGCAGCCAGGGACTAGCGGGAGATACGCAGTATTTT
TRBD1	-	TRBV28	TRBJ1-4	CASSSYSGQEHEKLFF	TGTGCCAGCAGTTCCTATTCGGGACAGGAACATGAAAAACTGTTTTTT
TRBD1	-	TRBV28	TRBJ1-2	CASRRQGGEVENGYTF	TGTGCCAGCAGACGACAGGGGGGAGAGGTGGAGAATGGCTACACCTTC
TRBD2	few	TRBV7-2	TRBJ2-7	CASSKVAGGSYEQYF	TGTGCCAGCAGTAAAGTAGCGGGAGGGTCTTACGAGCAGTACTTC
TRBD1	-	TRBV6-1	TRBJ2-7	CASSDPGGANEQYF	TGTGCCAGCAGTGACCCAGGGGGCGCGAATGAGCAGTACTTC
TRBD2	-	TRBV9	TRBJ2-3	CASSVGVVAGALDTQYF	TGTGCCAGCAGCGTAGGGGTTGTAGCGGGAGCGCTCGATACGCAGTATTTT
-	-	TRBV11-2	TRBJ1-3	CASSLPQGLGNTIYF	TGTGCCAGCAGCTTACCACAGGGCCTTGGAAACACCATATATTTT
TRBD2	-	TRBV7-8	TRBJ2-7	CASSLGREGGVQYF	TGTGCCAGCAGCTTAGGGCGGGAGGGCGGCGTGCAGTACTTC
TRBD2	-	TRBV4-2	TRBJ2-1	CASSPSSGTSANEQFF	TGTGCCAGCAGCCCCAGTTCCGGGACTAGTGCCAATGAGCAGTTCTTC
-	-	TRBV6-4	TRBJ2-7	CASSDRESSYEQYF	TGTGCCAGCAGTGACAGGGAGAGCTCCTACGAGCAGTACTTC
-	-	TRBV18	TRBJ2-5	CASSRGRPPETQYF	TGTGCCAGCTCCCGCGGCCGCCCGCCCGAGACCCAGTACTTC
TRBD1	once	TRBV28	TRBJ1-5	CASREGTGGQPQHF	TGTGCCAGCAGGGAAGGGACAGGGGGCCAGCCCCAGCATTTT
-	-	TRBV7-9	TRBJ1-2	CASSLDPSSGGYTF	TGTGCCAGCAGCTTAGATCCATCCTCCGGGGGCTACACCTTC
-	few	TRBV9	TRBJ2-5	CASSPLANQETQYF	TGTGCCAGCAGCCCCCTAGCGAACCAAGAGACCCAGTACTTC
-	once	TRBV5-5	TRBJ2-5	CASSLDGKSQTQYF	TGTGCCAGCAGCTTGGACGGGAAAAGTCAGACCCAGTACTTC
TRBD2	-	TRBV10-2	TRBJ2-3	CASRKLAGVTDTQYF	TGCGCCAGCAGGAAACTAGCGGGGGTCACAGATACGCAGTATTTT
TRBD1	-	TRBV25-1	TRBJ1-2	CASSGGQVTSRNYGYTF	TGTGCCAGCAGTGGAGGACAGGTTACGTCGCGGAACTATGGCTACACCTTC
-	-	TRBV5-1	TRBJ1-1	CASSPGLGYTTEAFF	TGCGCCAGCAGCCCGGGTCTAGGTTATACCACTGAAGCTTTCTTT
TRBD1	-	TRBV19	TRBJ1-6	CASSTDRGAYNSPLHF	TGTGCCAGTAGTACAGACAGGGGCGCCTATAATTCACCCCTCCACTTT
-	-	TRBV6-6	TRBJ2-1	CASSYSLSNEQFF	TGTGCCAGCAGTTACTCATTATCCAATGAGCAGTTCTTC
TRBD2	-	TRBV5-4	TRBJ2-1	CASSLGGGAVVRYNEQFF	TGTGCCAGCAGCTTGGGCGGGGGGGCCGTCGTTCGCTACAATGAGCAGTTCTTC
TRBD2	-	TRBV5-1	TRBJ2-7	CASSPGGTSNEQYF	TGCGCCAGCAGCCCGGGGGGGACATCCAACGAGCAGTACTTC
TRBD1	once	TRBV28	TRBJ1-3	CASSPRGGRAGNTIYF	TGTGCCAGCAGTCCCCGAGGGGGCAGGGCGGGAAACACCATATATTTT
-	-	TRBV15	TRBJ2-7	CATSRGLAAQYF	TGTGCCACCAGCAGAGGGCTAGCCGCGCAGTACTTC